This T cell receptor beta chain is drawn from a study of T cell changes during pregnancy in multiple sclerosis. Only in-frame clones appear in the TCRdb table, and some are missing; sequencing was by immunoSEQ multiplex PCR. The sample shows tens of thousands of clones, around 90% of them seen only once. This clone was observed once. The ends lost 5 bases at V and 2 bases at J; junction bases unmatched: 8. CDR3 length: 16 residues. CDR1 and CDR2 from the germline V gene are SEHNR and FQNEAQ (reference sequence). The chain is built from TRBV7-9 and TRBJ2-1, with 8 positions matching TRBD1. Specimen: CD4+ T cells from peripheral blood mononuclear cells, collected after pregnancy. This receptor was obtained from a female donor with multiple sclerosis, enrolled in a pregnancy study. Here the CDR3 DNA reads TGTGCCAGCAGCCTAGGGGGCAGGGGGCCCTACAATGAGCAGTTCTTC. Amino acid sequence: CASSLGGRGPYNEQFF. Complete variable domain (other parts from reference TRBV7-9 and TRBJ2-1): DTGVSQNPRHKITKRGQNVTFRCDPISEHNRLYWYRQTLGQGPEFLTYFQNEAQLEKSRLLSDRFSAERPKGSFSTLEIQRTEQGDSAMYLCASSLGGRGPYNEQFFGPGTRLTVL.